This T cell receptor beta chain was obtained from a study of beta chain features in type 1 diabetes. The table lists this clone with a few counts. Its antigen remains unknown. General study results and limits: Naive, central memory and Treg TCRB repertoires seemed to resemble each other more closely in patients than they did in healthy donors. Type 1 diabetes patients showed a moderate but significant shortening of TCRB CDR3s in all four CD4+ subsets.

Sequencing targeted expressed TCRB transcripts, as all isolated RNA had been reverse transcribed. Profiled with immunoSEQ multiplex PCR; TCRdb holds only in-frame clones, not every one. This sample has around 170,000 clones, with 9% to 10% found just once. Sequencing was carried out using central memory CD4+ T cells from blood. This sequence was found in a young woman with type 1 diabetes.

CDR3 in DNA: TGTGCCAGCAGCTTGGGTGTCGAGCAATCGGGAGAGACCCAGTACTTC. Its protein is CASSLGVEQSGETQYF. The chain links TRBV5-4 to TRBJ2-5; no clear D gene. Trimming cost V 0 bases and J 4 bases, with 16 bases left between them. CDR1 is SGHNT and CDR2 is YYREEE in the germline V gene (reference sequence). This CDR3 has 16 residues. The whole variable domain, remainder taken from reference TRBV5-4 and TRBJ2-5, is ETGVTQSPTHLIKTRGQQVTLRCSSQSGHNTVSWYQQALGQGPQFIFQYYREEENGRGNFPPRFSGLQFPNYSSELNVNALELDDSALYLCASSLGVEQSGETQYFGPGTRLLVL.